The next 22 T cell receptor beta chains were all read from a single sample in a study of blood T cells in healthy people across ages. A J-beta primer mix and a sample-barcoded 5' primer were used in a second PCR of about 7 to 12 cycles. In TCRdb, the 5' RACE reads were re-called with MiXCR into one record per CDR3 protein. Among about 1,800,000 distinct CDR3 sequences, 25% to 30% were seen once, and the ten largest hold roughly 8%. Specimen: blood. Receptor source: a woman aged 25 to 39 in good health.

This clonotype was counted at least ten times. The gene calls are TRBV29-1 and TRBJ2-1, with TRBD2 identical over 8 bases. Germline trimming cut 1 base from V and 7 bases from J; bases unmatched to any gene: 6. The CDR3 is made up of 14 amino acids. Germline CDR1 and CDR2: SQVTM and ANQGSEA. CDR3 loop: CSVEASGSSNEQFF. The CDR3 DNA follows: TGCAGCGTTGAAGCCAGCGGGAGCTCAAATGAGCAGTTCTTC.

In this sample, this clonotype turned up many times. CDR3 DNA sequence: TGTGCCAGCAGCGAAAGGGGAGGGTACGTCTACACCTTC. Protein sequence: CASSERGGYVYTF. The rearrangement links TRBV9 to TRBJ1-2, with D maybe TRBD1 (5 bases). This CDR3 region has 13 residues. Trimming removed 3 bases from V and 10 bases from J, with 16 bases in between. Germline CDR1 and CDR2: SGDLS and YYNGEE.

This clonotype was counted at least ten times. The chain carries TRBV7-2 and TRBJ2-4, with unresolved D. The germline gives CDR1 SGHTA, CDR2 FQGNSA. The CDR3 spans 13 residues. V lost 3 bases and J lost 4, with 7 bases in between. The CDR3 region is CASSFGPKNIQYF. The CDR3 bases are TGTGCCAGCAGCTTCGGACCGAAAAACATTCAGTACTTC.

This clonotype has only a few counts. This chain links TRBV30 with TRBJ2-1, with D possibly being TRBD2 (6 bases). The length of the CDR3 is 12 residues. Germline CDR1 GTSNPN, CDR2 SVGIG (reference sequence). V dropped 5 bases and J dropped 7 bases, with 12 bases sitting between them. In nucleotides, the CDR3 is TGTGCCTGGTCCGGGAGTGGTAATGAGCAGTTCTTC. Translating it yields CAWSGSGNEQFF.

The rearrangement uses TRBV9 and TRBJ2-1; D is undetermined. Germline V gene lookup returns CDR1 SGDLS and CDR2 YYNGEE. V dropped 4 bases and J dropped 7 bases, with 12 bases sitting between them. CDR3 length equals 13 residues. The CDR3 loop reads CASSPRNSNEQFF. The CDR3 DNA reads TGTGCCAGCAGCCCACGGAACAGTAATGAGCAGTTCTTC.

The rearrangement uses TRBV12-3 or TRBV12-4 and TRBJ2-3; D unclear. V shed 7 bases and J shed 4 bases, with 12 bases lying between them. The CDR3 is made up of 13 amino acids. Here the CDR3 reads CASTRYLADTQYF. In DNA, the CDR3 is TGTGCCAGCACCCGGTATCTGGCAGATACGCAGTATTTT.

V and J are TRBV4-1 and TRBJ2-2, with TRBD1 as a possible D gene (6 bases). CDR1 is MGHRA and CDR2 is YSYEKL in the germline V gene. Deletions cut 1 base from V and 5 bases from J, with 26 bases between. The CDR3 has 20 residues. The CDR3 sequence: CASSQVSPGTGSVRTGELFF. The DNA of the CDR3 is TGCGCCAGCAGCCAAGTTTCCCCGGGTACAGGGTCAGTAAGAACCGGGGAGCTGTTTTTT.

The gene calls are TRBV7-2 and TRBJ2-1; the D call may be TRBD1 or TRBD2 (5 bases each). Trimming pared 1 base from V and 5 bases from J, leaving 15 bases between. In germline, CDR1 is SGHTA, CDR2 FQGNSA. This CDR3 has 16 amino acids. This CDR3 is CASSLGGTIGNNEQFF. CDR3 nucleotide sequence: TGTGCCAGCAGCTTAGGGGGGACGATAGGTAACAATGAGCAGTTCTTC.

The J gene is TRBJ1-5, the V gene TRBV20-1; 8 bases match TRBD1. The CDR3 covers 15 residues. Germline V gene sequence: CDR1 DFQATT, CDR2 SNEGSKA (reference sequence). Trimming at V came to 6 bases and at J to 0 bases, leaving 7 bases not matched to a gene. The CDR3 reads CSASSGQVSNQPQHF. CDR3 sequence (DNA): TGCAGTGCAAGCTCGGGACAGGTTAGCAATCAGCCCCAGCATTTT.

This clonotype was counted between two and nine times. This chain links TRBV29-1 with TRBJ1-1; D is uncertain. Germline V gene sequence: CDR1 SQVTM, CDR2 ANQGSEA. The CDR3 runs to 13 residues. The CDR3 DNA follows: TGCAGTGCTAGTGGTGGGGAGAACACTGAAGCTTTCTTT. It translates to CSASGGENTEAFF.

The CDR3 region is CASTLAGSGAKNIQYF. DNA for the CDR3: TGTGCCAGCACTTTAGCGGGGAGCGGGGCCAAAAACATTCAGTACTTC. The chain carries TRBV6-2 or TRBV6-3 and TRBJ2-4; 8 nucleotides match TRBD2. Germline trimming cut 7 bases from V and 1 base from J; bases unmatched to any gene: 9. Germline V gives CDR1 MNHEY, CDR2 SVGEGT. This CDR3 region has 16 residues.

The table lists this clonotype with many counts. This chain connects TRBV5-1 to TRBJ2-1; D uncertain. Germline V gives CDR1 SGHRS, CDR2 YFSETQ. The CDR3 spans 15 residues. Trimming left V 2 bases short and J 1 base short, with 10 bases between. CDR3 bases: TGCGCCAGCAGCTTCTCAGGCCAATCCTACAATGAGCAGTTCTTC. It yields the protein CASSFSGQSYNEQFF. Using reference TRBV5-1 and TRBJ2-1 for the parts outside the CDR3, the full variable domain is KAGVTQTPRYLIKTRGQQVTLSCSPISGHRSVSWYQQTPGQGLQFLFEYFSETQRNKGNFPGRFSGRQFSNSRSEMNVSTLELGDSALYLCASSFSGQSYNEQFFGPGTRLTVL.

The chain combines TRBV20-1 with TRBJ1-4; D remains unclear. The V gene's germline CDR1 is DFQATT and CDR2 SNEGSKA (reference sequence). Trimming removed 0 bases from V and 8 bases from J, with 16 bases in between. The CDR3 has 15 amino acids. The DNA for the CDR3 is TGCAGTGCTAGAGATTTGTTGCAGGTTGGGGAAAAACTGTTTTTT. Its protein is CSARDLLQVGEKLFF.

This clonotype was picked up a small number of times. V is TRBV18 and J is TRBJ2-1; no reliable D call. The V end lost 5 bases, the J end lost 0 bases, and 11 bases lay between the germline ends. Germline CDR1 KGHSH, CDR2 LQKENI. The CDR3 spans 15 residues. This CDR3 reads CASSESAISYNEQFF. The CDR3 coding sequence is TGTGCCAGCTCAGAATCGGCAATCTCCTACAATGAGCAGTTCTTC.

This clonotype was counted a few times. V is TRBV21-1 and J is TRBJ2-1; TRBD1, the table's D call, was not compared with the DNA. TRBV21-1 is a documented pseudogene. The CDR3 sequence is 17 residues long. CDR3 amino acids: CASSKAYRGPSYNEQFF. CDR3 nucleotides: TGTGCCAGCAGCAAAGCCTACAGGGGCCCCTCCTACAATGAGCAGTTCTTC.

With respect to this clonotype: This clone may be a read error of a much larger clone one base away. The chain uses TRBV7-9 and TRBJ2-1; 9 bases are a match to TRBD1. The CDR3 consists of 15 residues. Per the germline V gene, CDR1 is SEHNR and CDR2 is FQNEAQ (reference sequence). CDR3 sequence: CASSSDRGGYNGQFF. CDR3 in DNA: TGTGCCAGCAGCTCGGACAGGGGCGGCTACAATGGGCAGTTCTTC.

A word on this clonotype: With a much larger clone just one base away, this may be a read error. The chain couples TRBV5-5 to TRBJ2-7, with TRBD1 matching 12 bases. Germline CDR1 and CDR2: SGHKS and YYEKEE (reference sequence). This CDR3 has 16 amino acids. CDR3 coding DNA: TGTGCCAACAGCTTGGGGACAGGGGGCGCCTCCTACGAGCAGTACTTC. It translates to CANSLGTGGASYEQYF.

This chain links TRBV5-1 with TRBJ2-5; perhaps D is TRBD1 or TRBD2 (7 bases each). The CDR3 is 15 amino acids. Germline V lookup: CDR1 SGHRS, CDR2 YFSETQ. V was cut by 0 bases and J by 11 bases, with 20 bases left in between. CDR3 sequence: CASSLAPGGVYGQYF. DNA for the CDR3: TGCGCCAGCAGCTTGGCCCCAGGGGGGGTCTACGGGCAGTACTTC.

The chain joins TRBV12-3 or TRBV12-4 to TRBJ1-1; D is ambiguous. The V end was cut by 3 bases, the J end by 0 bases, with 8 bases between. The CDR3 length is 14 residues. CDR3 loop: CASSLRGLNTEAFF. The CDR3 bases are TGTGCCAGCAGTTTGAGAGGGCTGAACACTGAAGCTTTCTTT.

In this sample, this clonotype turned up a few times. The chain links TRBV18 to TRBJ2-1; D perhaps matches TRBD2 (6 bases). CDR1 is KGHSH and CDR2 is LQKENI in the germline V gene. The CDR3 totals 14 residues. V dropped 0 bases and J dropped 6 bases, with 9 bases sitting between them. The CDR3 DNA is TGTGCCAGCTCACCACCGAGTAGCGGCAATGAGCAGTTCTTC. It codes for CASSPPSSGNEQFF.

Ten or more counts support this clonotype. This chain uses TRBV15 with TRBJ2-7; TRBD1 agrees at 8 bases. Germline V CDR1 and CDR2: LNHNV, YYDKDF (reference sequence). With V trimmed by 5 bases and J by 1 base, 4 bases remained unmatched. This CDR3 is built from 14 residues. CDR3 coding DNA: TGTGCCACCAGCTCAGGACAGGGATCCTACGAGCAGTACTTC. It specifies CATSSGQGSYEQYF.

This clonotype was picked up a small number of times. This rearrangement joins TRBV2 to TRBJ1-5, with TRBD1 identical over 9 bases. The CDR3 extends over 15 amino acids. V was clipped by 2 bases and J by 9 bases; unmatched bases: 8. The germline gives CDR1 SNHLY, CDR2 FYNNEI. The CDR3 loop reads CASSESGQGISPQHF. As DNA, the CDR3 is TGTGCCAGCAGTGAAAGCGGACAGGGGATATCGCCCCAGCATTTT.